The 24 T cell receptor beta chains reported below all come from one sample, sequenced in a study of T cell responses to AZD1222 COVID-19 vaccine. Some clones are missing from TCRdb's copy, which holds only in-frame ones; the method was immunoSEQ multiplex PCR. This sample has approximately 150,000 clones; over 85% occur once, and the top ten carry around 1.7%. Material: peripheral blood, obtained on day 0 of AZD1222 vaccination. The receptors originated from an adult in good health.

This chain joins TRBV7-9 and TRBJ2-3; D remains ambiguous. The V end lost 1 base, the J end lost 0 bases, and 14 bases lay between the germline ends. This CDR3 has 17 residues. CDR1 SEHNR and CDR2 FQNEAQ come from the germline V gene (reference sequence). The CDR3 sequence: CASSLGRPKGSTDTQYF. CDR3 in DNA: TGTGCCAGCAGCTTAGGTAGACCCAAAGGTAGCACAGATACGCAGTATTTT. The variable domain in full, with the rest retrieved from reference TRBV7-9 and TRBJ2-3, is DTGVSQNPRHKITKRGQNVTFRCDPISEHNRLYWYRQTLGQGPEFLTYFQNEAQLEKSRLLSDRFSAERPKGSFSTLEIQRTEQGDSAMYLCASSLGRPKGSTDTQYFGPGTRLTVL.

The V call is TRBV3-1 (or the pseudogene TRBV3-2), the J call TRBJ1-1, with TRBD1 identical over 8 bases. Trimming removed 0 bases from V and 5 bases from J; junction bases left unmatched: 8. Germline V lookup: CDR1 LGHDT, CDR2 YNNKEL (reference sequence). The CDR3 runs 16 residues. DNA for the CDR3: TGTGCCAGCAGCCAAGAAGCTGGACAGGGTTCGACTGAAGCTTTCTTT. Translating gives CASSQEAGQGSTEAFF.

The chain is built from TRBV2 and TRBJ2-1; 10 nucleotides align to TRBD2. This CDR3 spans 18 amino acids. CDR1 and CDR2 from the germline V gene are SNHLY and FYNNEI. V was pared by 3 bases and J by 4 bases, with 12 bases of the junction left unmatched. In DNA, the CDR3 is TGTGCCAGCAGTGAGACTAGCGGGTATTTGGCCTATTACAATGAGCAGTTCTTC. It codes for CASSETSGYLAYYNEQFF.

The chain couples TRBV27 to TRBJ2-5; D might be TRBD2 (6 bases). The CDR3 spans 13 residues. Trimming removed 5 bases at V and 2 bases at J, with 9 bases between. CDR1 and CDR2 from the germline V gene are MNHEY and SMNVEV (reference sequence). CDR3 loop: CASSLSGQETQYF. CDR3 DNA: TGTGCCAGCAGTCTTAGCGGACAAGAGACCCAGTACTTC.

In its sample, this clone was seen a few times. The J gene is TRBJ2-1, the V gene TRBV6-4, with 12 nucleotides matching TRBD2. CDR3 size: 15 residues. V was pared by 2 bases and J by 6 bases, with 2 bases of the junction left unmatched. Germline V lookup: CDR1 MRHNA, CDR2 SNTAGT. CDR3 DNA: TGTGCCAGCAGTGACCTAGCGGGAGGGAGCAATGAGCAGTTCTTC. The encoded protein is CASSDLAGGSNEQFF.

V usage is TRBV6-5 and J usage is TRBJ2-7; D remains ambiguous. Looked up from germline, CDR1 is MNHEY and CDR2 is SVGAGI. The CDR3 is 15 amino acids. Trimming removed 2 bases from V and 2 bases from J, with 13 bases in between. In DNA form, the CDR3 reads TGTGCCAGCAGTTACGCGGCCGACCTTACCTACGAGCAGTACTTC. Protein: CASSYAADLTYEQYF.

This clone was seen only a few times. This rearrangement joins TRBV11-2 to TRBJ2-7; 7 bases agree with TRBD1. From germline, CDR1 is SGHAT and CDR2 FQNNGV. The CDR3 contains 16 residues. J gave up 0 bases and V 1 base, and 6 bases lay outside the gene matches. As DNA, the CDR3 is TGTGCCAGCAGCTTAGCCGCAGGGGGTCTCTCCTACGAGCAGTACTTC. Translated: CASSLAAGGLSYEQYF.

The chain is built from TRBV12-2 and TRBJ2-7; the table's D call of TRBD2 was not tested on the DNA. TRBV12-2 is shown as a pseudogene. CDR3 length: 19 residues. The CDR3 reads CASRLMRSAQTSGSYEQYF. In DNA form, the CDR3 reads TGTGCAAGTCGCTTAATGCGTTCGGCGCAGACTAGCGGGAGCTACGAGCAGTACTTC.

This clone has a single count. V gene TRBV5-1 combines with J gene TRBJ1-3; 7 bases line up with TRBD1. V was clipped by 1 base and J by 4 bases; unmatched bases: 2. The CDR3 totals 14 residues. Germline-derived CDR1 and CDR2 are SGHRS and YFSETQ. The CDR3 is CASSLRDRGNTIYF. CDR3 bases: TGCGCCAGCAGCTTGCGGGACAGAGGAAACACCATATATTTT.

This sequence joins TRBV7-9 and TRBJ2-5, with D possibly being TRBD2 (5 bases). The V end lost 3 bases, the J end lost 2 bases, and 13 bases lay between the germline ends. The germline V gene encodes CDR1 SEHNR and CDR2 FQNEAQ (reference sequence). This CDR3 spans 15 amino acids. In DNA, the CDR3 is TGTGCCAGCAGCTTCGACCCCCGGGGACAAGAGACCCAGTACTTC. Translating gives CASSFDPRGQETQYF.

CDR3 protein: CASSQDRVLQGRSSGAKNIQYF. The DNA of the CDR3 is TGCGCCAGCAGCCAAGATCGGGTGTTACAGGGGCGATCGTCCGGGGCCAAAAACATTCAGTACTTC. The V and J genes are TRBV4-1 and TRBJ2-4; 7 positions match TRBD1. With V trimmed by 0 bases and J by 1 base, 21 bases remained unmatched. The germline V gene has CDR1 MGHRA and CDR2 YSYEKL. The CDR3 is 22 amino acids.

V is TRBV7-9 and J is TRBJ2-7; D gene uncertain. Germline V gene sequence: CDR1 SEHNR, CDR2 FQNEAQ (reference sequence). This CDR3 spans 15 amino acids. Trimming shortened V by 0 bases and J by 3 bases, and 12 bases separated the two germline ends. CDR3 nucleotides: TGTGCCAGCAGCTTAGCTAGGGCCGAGCACTACGAGCAGTACTTC. Protein sequence: CASSLARAEHYEQYF. Together with reference TRBV7-9 and TRBJ2-7, the CDR3 gives the full variable domain: DTGVSQNPRHKITKRGQNVTFRCDPISEHNRLYWYRQTLGQGPEFLTYFQNEAQLEKSRLLSDRFSAERPKGSFSTLEIQRTEQGDSAMYLCASSLARAEHYEQYFGPGTRLTVT.

The rearrangement joins TRBV7-3 to TRBJ2-7; 12 bases align to TRBD2. Germline V gene data show CDR1 as SGHTA and CDR2 as FQGTGA. The CDR3 loop spans 14 amino acids. V dropped 5 bases and J dropped 7; count of bases not matched to a gene: 6. The CDR3 protein is CASSPGLAGSEQYF. The CDR3 DNA follows: TGTGCCAGCAGCCCCGGACTAGCGGGGTCTGAGCAGTACTTC. Full variable domain (outside the CDR3, taken from reference TRBV7-3 and TRBJ2-7): GAGVSQTPSNKVTEKGKYVELRCDPISGHTALYWYRQSLGQGPEFLIYFQGTGAADDSGLPNDRFFAVRPEGSVSTLKIQRTERGDSAVYLCASSPGLAGSEQYFGPGTRLTVT.

The table lists this clone with a few counts. The chain couples TRBV18 to TRBJ1-6, with unresolved D. V was pared by 4 bases and J by 4 bases, with 23 bases between. This CDR3 spans 19 amino acids. Germline V gives CDR1 KGHSH, CDR2 LQKENI. The chain's CDR3 is CASSLSTARVGGYNSPLHF. CDR3 sequence (DNA): TGTGCCAGCTCACTATCCACCGCTCGGGTCGGAGGATATAATTCACCCCTCCACTTT.

The chain has TRBV4-1 and TRBJ2-3; 9 bases agree with TRBD2. CDR3 length: 19 residues. Germline values: CDR1 MGHRA, CDR2 YSYEKL. V was clipped by 1 base and J by 6 bases; unmatched bases: 17. DNA for the CDR3: TGCGCCAGCAGCCAAGTTAAGGCGGGAGGGCCAGGAGGATGGGATACGCAGTATTTT. This gives the protein CASSQVKAGGPGGWDTQYF.

In DNA, the CDR3 is TGTGCCACCTCGGGGTTTTGGGGAGGAAGCTCCTACGAGCAGTACTTC. This sequence encodes CATSGFWGGSSYEQYF. The chain combines TRBV28 with TRBJ2-7, with D possibly matching TRBD2 (6 bases). Germline V gene sequence: CDR1 MDHEN, CDR2 SYDVKM. Between the trimmed V and J ends, which lost 10 bases and 0 bases, there was a span of 22 bases. The CDR3 has 16 residues.

The gene calls are TRBV3-1 (or the pseudogene TRBV3-2) and TRBJ2-1, with 9 bases aligning to TRBD2. The CDR3 consists of 17 residues. The germline V gene encodes CDR1 LGHDT and CDR2 YNNKEL (reference sequence). J lost 9 bases, V lost 0 bases, and 12 bases had no gene match. CDR3: CASSQETSGWVGSEQFF. In nucleotides, the CDR3 is TGTGCCAGCAGCCAAGAAACTAGCGGGTGGGTCGGGAGTGAGCAGTTCTTC.

This chain joins TRBV9 and TRBJ2-1; D is perhaps TRBD1 (5 bases). V lost 4 bases, J lost 12 bases, and 17 bases lay in between. CDR3 length equals 13 residues. Germline loops: CDR1 SGDLS, CDR2 YYNGEE. In nucleotides, the CDR3 is TGTGCCAGCAGCTTCCGCGGCAGGGATGTGCAGTTCTTC. This sequence encodes CASSFRGRDVQFF.

CDR3 loop: CASSPGQGLTEAFF. DNA of the CDR3: TGTGCCAGCAGTCCCGGACAGGGCCTCACTGAAGCTTTCTTT. The chain uses TRBV28 and TRBJ1-1, with TRBD1 identical over 8 bases. Per germline, CDR1 MDHEN and CDR2 SYDVKM. With 5 bases clipped from V and 4 bases from J, the junction kept 6 bases outside the gene matches. The CDR3 loop spans 14 amino acids.

This rearrangement joins TRBV6-5 to TRBJ1-3; the D is unclear. Germline V gene lookup returns CDR1 MNHEY and CDR2 SVGAGI. The CDR3 loop spans 12 amino acids. V lost 6 bases and J lost 4, with 7 bases in between. The CDR3 loop reads CASSIRGNTIYF. In DNA form, the CDR3 reads TGTGCCAGCAGCATTAGAGGAAACACCATATATTTT.

The rearrangement joins TRBV6-5 to TRBJ2-7; a possible D gene is TRBD1 (5 bases). Germline-derived CDR1 and CDR2 are MNHEY and SVGAGI. The CDR3 has 15 residues. V lost 5 bases, J lost 0 bases, and 14 bases lay in between. CDR3 coding DNA: TGTGCCAGCAGTCATGGGGCTGAGAGCTCCTACGAGCAGTACTTC. This translates into CASSHGAESSYEQYF.

The rearrangement joins TRBV27 to TRBJ1-6; D not resolved. V was trimmed by 5 bases and J by 8 bases, leaving 16 bases between them. The germline V gene encodes CDR1 MNHEY and CDR2 SMNVEV (reference sequence). The CDR3 sequence is 15 residues long. Written as DNA, the CDR3 is TGTGCCAGCAGTCCTACACGTACAGCGTATTCACCCCTCCACTTT. Translation: CASSPTRTAYSPLHF.

This clone showed up just once. The chain has TRBV5-1 and TRBJ1-4, with 8 bases fitting TRBD1. V shed 0 bases, J shed 6 bases, and the junction held 4 bases outside the gene matches. This CDR3 comprises 15 residues. The germline CDR1 and CDR2 sequences are SGHRS and YFSETQ. The CDR3 loop is CASSLEQGQDEKLFF. CDR3 bases: TGCGCCAGCAGCTTGGAACAGGGACAGGATGAAAAACTGTTTTTT.

The gene calls are TRBV5-4 and TRBJ1-2, with D perhaps TRBD1 (5 bases). Germline loops: CDR1 SGHNT, CDR2 YYREEE (reference sequence). V was shortened by 4 bases and J by 3 bases, with 16 bases between the two germline ends. This CDR3 is 15 amino acids long. DNA of the CDR3: TGTGCCAGCAGCCCATGGCGTCCAGGGCACTATGGCTACACCTTC. This sequence encodes CASSPWRPGHYGYTF. The full variable domain, with the rest looked up from reference TRBV5-4 and TRBJ1-2, is ETGVTQSPTHLIKTRGQQVTLRCSSQSGHNTVSWYQQALGQGPQFIFQYYREEENGRGNFPPRFSGLQFPNYSSELNVNALELDDSALYLCASSPWRPGHYGYTFGSGTRLTVV.